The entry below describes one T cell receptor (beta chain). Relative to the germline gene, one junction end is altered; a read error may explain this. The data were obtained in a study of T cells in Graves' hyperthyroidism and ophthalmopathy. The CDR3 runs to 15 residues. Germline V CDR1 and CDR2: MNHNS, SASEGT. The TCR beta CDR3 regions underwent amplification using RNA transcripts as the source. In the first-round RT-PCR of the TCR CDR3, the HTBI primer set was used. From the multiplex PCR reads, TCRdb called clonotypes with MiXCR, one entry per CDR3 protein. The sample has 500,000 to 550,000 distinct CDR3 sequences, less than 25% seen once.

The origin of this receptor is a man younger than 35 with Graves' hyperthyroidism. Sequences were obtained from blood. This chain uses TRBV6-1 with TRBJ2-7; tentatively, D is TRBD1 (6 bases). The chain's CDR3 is CASNEGLGATGRQYF. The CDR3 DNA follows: TGTGCCAGCAATGAAGGGTTGGGGGCCACAGGGCGGCAGTACTTC.